Sequencing of this TCR beta chain was carried out in a study of human T cells and chemical hapten exposure (dated by TCRdb to about 2021). In the study overall: For sensitization, 2% DPC in acetone was applied to a 2 cm by 2 cm area of upper inner arm skin. Weekly therapeutic DPC doses were additionally applied to the scalp of patients throughout the approximately 24-week study period. Libraries were pooled for sequencing, and variation in per-sample TCR yields was attributed mainly to small differences in library volumes within the pool. This study followed changes in the peripheral blood TCR repertoire in vivo during primary and secondary sensitization of alopecia patients to the hapten diphenylcyclopropenone (DPC). Roughly 30 alopecia patients provided blood for TCR sequencing at one to four time points (pre-sensitization, 2, 6 and 24 weeks). Patch testing was done on the upper back using Finn chambers containing 0.01% DPC, and results were scored after 6 days according to International Contact Dermatitis Research Group standards. The patient cohort, mostly female, included alopecia areata with under or over 50% scalp involvement, alopecia totalis and alopecia universalis. Blood samples were taken from patients before sensitization (week 0) and at 2, 6 and about 24 weeks after DPC sensitization.

This clonotype was counted many times. What antigen it recognizes has not been identified. The record has no base qualities; no much larger clone is one base away. Read against the paper, the sample's time point label means: patch test 2, 6 weeks after DPC sensitization. This specimen's treatment or condition label, per the study, means: therapeutic diphenylcyclopropenone sensitization with weekly scalp DPC. At each patch-test visit, blood was drawn before the patch test was applied. Patients were considered eligible if aged 18 to 70, diagnosed with alopecia and deemed suitable for DPC therapy, and patients were excluded if pregnant. Total RNA was extracted from unfractionated whole blood collected in Tempus Blood RNA tubes. Library prep was done by RACE. Sequencing was performed on a NextSeq 500. During library preparation, unique molecular identifiers were attached to individual cDNA molecules so that TCRs could be counted quantitatively and reproducibly. For every blood RNA sample, sequencing covered both the TCR alpha and TCR beta chains. In the source study's methods: The median number of TCRs per sample was around 96,000, ranging from 23,224 to 690,600. The Decombinator software suite was used to annotate the V, J and CDR3 of the TCR reads. Every sample was subsampled to the same number of TCRs (28,000) for the PS versus PT1 abundance plots. TCRs were defined as expanded if absent before sensitization and observed at least eight times at the 2-week time point. The raw public data were reprocessed by TCRdb itself: fastp quality trimming at Q25, MiXCR clonotype calling, in-frame beta chains only. Under each unique CDR3 protein, matching rows form one entry showing the most common genes and DNA. The V and J calls and clone size come from TCRdb's table, not from the authors' own analysis. The sample includes roughly 92,000 distinct CDR3 sequences, with roughly an eighth observed a single time. Roughly 3% of the sample is in the top ten clones.

The germline V gene (reference sequence) gives CDR1 as DFQATT and CDR2 as SNEGSKA. V and J are trimmed by 1 base and 0 bases, and the gene matches miss 12 bases of the junction. The CDR3 holds 20 amino acids from the cysteine to the phenylalanine. Just the 60-base CDR3 DNA is kept, in frame starting at base 1. Paper-wide results and their limitations: After repeated subsampling, the strength of the expansion versus patch-test correlation and the threshold at which it became significant changed. Alopecia, a presumed autoimmune disease, was present in all patients, so the immune response of the patients might differ from that of healthy individuals. Patch test score correlated positively with the number of PT1 expanded TCRs, reaching significance at thresholds 8, 16 and 32 but not at 4. Compared with pre-sensitization or healthy control sets, expanded TCRs formed significantly more large CDR3 similarity clusters, which is consistent with antigen-driven responses. The number of TCRs above 1 in 1000 frequency did not change with DPC sensitization; there was no evidence of global repertoire structure alterations.

The chain joins TRBV20-1 to TRBJ2-4; the junction holds 13 bases that match TRBD2. This clonotype was obtained from a woman in her forties with alopecia areata. Some clones in this sample may be carry-over from other donors' samples. This specimen consisted of whole blood, obtained in connection with sensitization to the hapten diphenylcyclopropenone (DPC). The bases read TGCAGTGCTAGAGCCCCCGGACTAGCGGGAGATATAGGAGCCAAAAACATTCAGTACTTC. Its product reads: CSARAPGLAGDIGAKNIQYF.